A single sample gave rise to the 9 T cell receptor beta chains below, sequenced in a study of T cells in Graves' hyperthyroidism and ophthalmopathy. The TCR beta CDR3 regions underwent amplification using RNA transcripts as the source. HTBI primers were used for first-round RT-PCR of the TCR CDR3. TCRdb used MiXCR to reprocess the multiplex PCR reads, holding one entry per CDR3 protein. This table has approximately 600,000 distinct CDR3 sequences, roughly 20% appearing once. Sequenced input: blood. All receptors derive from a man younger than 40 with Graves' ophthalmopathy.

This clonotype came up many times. The CDR3 region is CASGGTEAGTDTQYF. The CDR3 DNA is TGTGCCAGCGGGGGGACAGAGGCGGGCACAGATACGCAGTATTTT. The chain couples TRBV6-1 to TRBJ2-3, with D perhaps matching TRBD1 (7 bases). This CDR3 region has 15 residues. Deletions cut 8 bases from V and 1 base from J, with 16 bases between. Germline assignment: CDR1 MNHNS and CDR2 SASEGT.

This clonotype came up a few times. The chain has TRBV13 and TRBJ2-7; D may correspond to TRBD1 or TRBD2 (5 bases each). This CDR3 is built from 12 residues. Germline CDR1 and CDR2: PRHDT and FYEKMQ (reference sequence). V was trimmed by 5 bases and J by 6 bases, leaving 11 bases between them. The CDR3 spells CASSPGTLEQYF. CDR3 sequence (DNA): TGTGCCAGCAGCCCCGGGACGCTCGAGCAGTACTTC.

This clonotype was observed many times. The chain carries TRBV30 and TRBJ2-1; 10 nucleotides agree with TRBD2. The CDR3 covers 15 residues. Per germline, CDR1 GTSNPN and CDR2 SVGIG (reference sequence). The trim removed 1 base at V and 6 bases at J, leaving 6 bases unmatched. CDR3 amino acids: CAWSALAGVRNEQFF. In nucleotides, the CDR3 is TGTGCCTGGAGTGCTCTAGCGGGAGTGCGCAATGAGCAGTTCTTC.

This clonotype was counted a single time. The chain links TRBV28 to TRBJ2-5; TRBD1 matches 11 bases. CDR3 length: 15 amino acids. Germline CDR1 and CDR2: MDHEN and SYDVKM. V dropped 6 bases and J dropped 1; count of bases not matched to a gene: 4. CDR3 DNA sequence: TGTGCCAGCAGCGGGACAGGGGGATCCCAAGAGACCCAGTACTTC. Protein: CASSGTGGSQETQYF.

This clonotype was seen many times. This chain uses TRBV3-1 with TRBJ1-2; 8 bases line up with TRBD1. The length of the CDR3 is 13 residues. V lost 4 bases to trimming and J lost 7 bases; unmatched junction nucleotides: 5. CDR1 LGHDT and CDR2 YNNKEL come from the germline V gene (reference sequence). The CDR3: CASSRQGAPGYTF. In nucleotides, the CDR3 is TGTGCCAGCAGCCGTCAGGGGGCACCTGGCTACACCTTC. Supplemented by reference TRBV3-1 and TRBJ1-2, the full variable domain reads DTAVSQTPKYLVTQMGNDKSIKCEQNLGHDTMYWYKQDSKKFLKIMFSYNNKELIINETVPNRFSPKSPDKAHLNLHINSLELGDSAVYFCASSRQGAPGYTFGSGTRLTVV.

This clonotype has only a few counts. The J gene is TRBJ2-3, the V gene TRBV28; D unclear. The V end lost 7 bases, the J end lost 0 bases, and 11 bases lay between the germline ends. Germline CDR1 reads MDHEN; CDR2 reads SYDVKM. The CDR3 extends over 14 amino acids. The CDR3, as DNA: TGTGCCAGCACCGTAAGCGACAGCACAGATACGCAGTATTTT. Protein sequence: CASTVSDSTDTQYF. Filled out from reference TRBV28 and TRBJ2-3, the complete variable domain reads DVKVTQSSRYLVKRTGEKVFLECVQDMDHENMFWYRQDPGLGLRLIYFSYDVKMKEKGDIPEGYSVSREKKERFSLILESASTNQTSMYLCASTVSDSTDTQYFGPGTRLTVL.

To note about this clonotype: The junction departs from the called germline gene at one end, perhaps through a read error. This chain's CDR3 is CASSFLGKNTEALF. CDR3 coding DNA: TGTGCCAGCAGCTTCCTGGGGAAGAACACTGAAGCTTTATTT. This rearrangement joins TRBV2 to TRBJ1-1; D is unresolved. The CDR3 runs to 14 residues. Germline V lookup: CDR1 SNHLY, CDR2 FYNNEI.

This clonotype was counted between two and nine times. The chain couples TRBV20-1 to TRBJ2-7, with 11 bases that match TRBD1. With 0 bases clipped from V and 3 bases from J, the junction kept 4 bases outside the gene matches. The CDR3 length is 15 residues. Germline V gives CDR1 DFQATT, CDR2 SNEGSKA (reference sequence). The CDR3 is CSARDRTGGNYEQYF. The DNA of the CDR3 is TGCAGTGCTAGAGATAGGACAGGGGGCAACTACGAGCAGTACTTC.

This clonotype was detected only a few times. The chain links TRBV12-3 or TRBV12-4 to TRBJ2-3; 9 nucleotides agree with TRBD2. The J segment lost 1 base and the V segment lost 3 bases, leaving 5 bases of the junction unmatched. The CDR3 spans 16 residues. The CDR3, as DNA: TGTGCCAGCAGTTTTTTCGCGGGAGGGGGCACAGATACGCAGTATTTT. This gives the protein CASSFFAGGGTDTQYF.